The sequence of this T cell receptor (beta chain) was determined in a study of T cells in Graves' hyperthyroidism and ophthalmopathy. Among the patients, aged 18 to 65, hyperthyroidism was newly diagnosed and had lasted under 2 months. The V and J ends lost 2 bases and 2 bases, in that order; junction bases with no gene match: 3. The CDR3 extends over 15 amino acids. Germline CDR1 SGDLS, CDR2 YYNGEE. Amplification of TCR beta CDR3 regions used RNA as the template. A first-round RT-PCR of the TCR CDR3 used the HTBI primer set. One entry per CDR3 protein, called by TCRdb with MiXCR from the multiplex PCR reads. There are about 95,000 distinct CDR3 sequences in the sample; around 40% occur only once, and around 9.6% lies in the top ten.

Sample: peripheral blood or thyroid tissue (not recorded which). The rearrangement joins TRBV9 to TRBJ1-5; the match to TRBD1 covers 8 bases. This TCR derives from a woman in her 30s with Graves' hyperthyroidism. The CDR3 reads CASSVSQGGNQPQHF. As DNA, the CDR3 is TGTGCCAGCAGCGTGTCACAGGGGGGCAATCAGCCCCAGCATTTT.